The T cell receptor beta chain described here comes from a study of T-cell memory formation after mild COVID-19. Regarding the study as a whole: Several responding clones turned up in pre-infection memory, indicating that cross-reactive memory may have taken part.

MiXCR, applied by TCRdb to the 5' RACE reads, yields one record per CDR3 protein. The data show 200,000 to 250,000 distinct CDR3 sequences, with roughly 15% seen just once and 2% to 2.5% held by the top ten. This clonotype showed up just a few times. As yet, its antigen is unknown. J was trimmed by 5 bases and V by 4 bases; bases with no gene match: 7. Germline values: CDR1 MNHEY, CDR2 SVGEGT. The CDR3 is 15 residues long. The sample was PBMCs or a T cell subset sorted from them (not recorded which). This rearrangement joins TRBV6-2 or TRBV6-3 to TRBJ1-1; 10 bases are shared with TRBD1. The clonotype comes from an adult woman who had mild COVID-19 (a few samples of this study predate the infection). Cell type and time point are not known. The CDR3 region is CASSSADRGRTEAFF. As DNA, the CDR3 is TGTGCCAGCAGTTCAGCTGACAGGGGGCGGACTGAAGCTTTCTTT.